The T cell receptor beta chain under discussion was sequenced for a study of vaccination effects on CD4 cells after COVID-19. Study-wide points: Relatively few convalescent patients took part in the study, which had no early post-infection timepoints. Vaccine- and infection-induced clones showed marked clonal contraction late following vaccination.

Produced via immunoSEQ multiplex PCR; TCRdb's table is partial and in-frame only. Of 30,000 to 45,000 clones in the sample, roughly 62% were seen once. As concerns this clone: Its antigen is not identified.

Antigen-specific CD4+ T cell clonotypes were called by their expansion after viral peptide-pool culture in ViraFEST. Following culture for about 11 days, CD4+ T cells were isolated. Having tested negative for nucleocapsid antibodies, the vaccine recipients showed no prior SARS-CoV-2 infection. The V end was cut by 6 bases, the J end by 0 bases, with 15 bases between. The CDR3 extends over 16 amino acids. Germline V gives CDR1 LNHDA, CDR2 SQIVND (reference sequence). This sample comprised CD4+ T cells from PBMCs cultured with HCoV-OC43 spike peptides, obtained before COVID-19 vaccination. Stated subset: HCoV-OC43 spike overlapping peptide pool stimulation. V is TRBV19 and J is TRBJ1-5; no clear D gene. The TCR sequence derives from a human donor who received a COVID-19 vaccine. CDR3 protein: CASSSLGRSSNQPQHF. The CDR3 DNA is TGTGCCAGTAGCTCTTTAGGCAGATCTAGCAATCAGCCCCAGCATTTT. The whole variable domain, remainder taken from reference TRBV19 and TRBJ1-5, is DGGITQSPKYLFRKEGQNVTLSCEQNLNHDAMYWYRQDPGQGLRLIYYSQIVNDFQKGDIAEGYSVSREKKESFPLTVTSAQKNPTAFYLCASSSLGRSSNQPQHFGDGTRLSIL.